The 25 T cell receptor beta chains below were found in one sample sequenced in a study of beta chain features in type 1 diabetes. Study-wide points: Type 1 diabetes patients had moderately but significantly shorter TCRB CDR3s in all four CD4+ subsets.

Which antigens these TCRs recognize remains unknown. Reverse transcription of all isolated RNA meant that expressed TCRB transcripts were sequenced. The data were produced by immunoSEQ multiplex PCR, yet TCRdb's version contains in-frame clones alone and is incomplete. Here the sample spans 120,000 or so clones, roughly 17% being singletons. The sequenced sample consisted of central memory CD4+ T cells from blood. These TCRs come from a man between 18 and 35 years old with type 1 diabetes.

The chain is built from TRBV19 and TRBJ1-3; possibly TRBD1 for D (5 bases). The CDR3 is 14 amino acids. CDR1 LNHDA and CDR2 SQIVND come from the germline V gene (reference sequence). V was shortened by 4 bases and J by 2 bases, with 9 bases between the two germline ends. Here the CDR3 reads CASSTPGTGNTIYF. CDR3 bases: TGTGCCAGTAGTACCCCAGGGACTGGAAACACCATATATTTT.

This clone was counted a few times. A much larger clone is a single base away; this may be a read error. Other DNA sequences from this sample encode an identical CDR3 as well. V is TRBV11-3 and J is TRBJ2-3, with D uncertain. V was clipped by 1 base and J by 1 base, with 3 bases between them. Germline assignment: CDR1 SGHNT and CDR2 YENEEA. The length of the CDR3 is 13 residues. The CDR3 here is CASSLAGTDTQYF. The CDR3 coding sequence is TGTGCCAGCAGCTTAGCGGGCACAGATACGCAGTATTTT.

In this sample, this clone turned up many times. The V call is TRBV5-4, the J call TRBJ2-3; weak D call: TRBD1 (5 bases). Germline CDR1 SGHNT, CDR2 YYREEE (reference sequence). This CDR3 is 16 amino acids long. Trimming took off 5 bases at V and 0 bases at J, with 16 bases between the two ends. The CDR3 is CASSSSLTASTDTQYF. CDR3 bases: TGTGCCAGCAGTTCCTCCCTGACAGCTAGCACAGATACGCAGTATTTT.

This clone came up a few times. This chain uses TRBV11-3 with TRBJ1-1; D unresolved. This CDR3 region has 14 residues. The V gene's germline CDR1 is SGHNT and CDR2 YENEEA. Between the trimmed V and J ends, which lost 1 base and 2 bases, there was a span of 8 bases. The CDR3 DNA sequence: TGTGCCAGCAGCTTAGGGTCACTTAACACTGAAGCTTTCTTT. Its protein is CASSLGSLNTEAFF.

In the case of this clone: This may be a read error, as it is one base from a much larger clone. Additional DNA sequences in this sample encode the identical CDR3. The V call is TRBV7-3, the J call TRBJ2-3, with 7 bases that match TRBD2. V lost 2 bases and J lost 5; bases outside the gene matches: 10. In germline, CDR1 is SGHTA, CDR2 FQGTGA. This CDR3 region has 16 residues. The CDR3 nucleotides read TGTGCCAGCAGCTTATTTGGCAGCGGGGACGGAGATACGCAGTATTTT. Translating gives CASSLFGSGDGDTQYF.

The chain joins TRBV29-1 to TRBJ2-1; D call uncertain. From germline, CDR1 is SQVTM and CDR2 ANQGSEA. V gave up 4 bases and J gave up 9 bases, with 10 bases separating them. CDR3 length: 11 residues. The CDR3 reads CSVAAETEQFF. CDR3 nucleotide sequence: TGCAGCGTTGCCGCTGAGACTGAGCAGTTCTTC.

This clone has just a few counts. The gene calls are TRBV30 and TRBJ1-1; TRBD1 might be the D (5 bases). Germline loops: CDR1 GTSNPN, CDR2 SVGIG (reference sequence). The CDR3 runs 13 residues. Trimming left V 4 bases short and J 1 base short, with 10 bases between. For the CDR3, the DNA is TGTGCCTGGACATCTGACAGGAACACTGAAGCTTTCTTT. It encodes CAWTSDRNTEAFF.

Only one count was recorded for this clone. J is TRBJ2-4 and V is TRBV5-4; possibly TRBD2 for D (6 bases). Germline CDR1 reads SGHNT; CDR2 reads YYREEE (reference sequence). The CDR3 sequence is 14 residues long. V was trimmed by 0 bases and J by 6 bases, leaving 10 bases between them. The CDR3 protein is CASSLGTISNIQYF. CDR3 sequence (DNA): TGTGCCAGCAGCTTGGGGACTATATCAAACATTCAGTACTTC.

V gene TRBV5-4 combines with J gene TRBJ2-1, with D hard to call. The germline V gene has CDR1 SGHNT and CDR2 YYREEE (reference sequence). Trimming cost V 1 base and J 6 bases, with 5 bases left between them. The CDR3 runs 12 residues. This CDR3 is CASSLSGNEQFF. CDR3 nucleotides: TGTGCCAGCAGCTTGTCTGGCAATGAGCAGTTCTTC.

The V and J genes are TRBV4-1 and TRBJ1-1; a weak D match, TRBD1 (5 bases). Germline V gene sequence: CDR1 MGHRA, CDR2 YSYEKL. The CDR3 extends over 16 amino acids. V lost 4 bases and J 0 bases, leaving 15 bases between the germline ends. CDR3 sequence reads: CASSPLGRSVNTEAFF. In DNA form, the CDR3 reads TGCGCCAGCAGCCCCCTGGGACGGTCCGTGAACACTGAAGCTTTCTTT.

This rearrangement joins TRBV5-1 to TRBJ1-4; D call uncertain. CDR3 length: 14 amino acids. V was trimmed by 4 bases and J by 0 bases, leaving 7 bases between them. The V gene's germline CDR1 is SGHRS and CDR2 YFSETQ. The CDR3 DNA follows: TGCGCCAGCAGCACAGTTTCAACTAATGAAAAACTGTTTTTT. Encoded protein: CASSTVSTNEKLFF.

Comment on this clone: The identical CDR3 is also encoded by other nucleotide sequences in the sample. The chain is built from TRBV29-1 and TRBJ2-5; D possibly corresponds to TRBD2 (6 bases). Between the trimmed V and J ends, which lost 7 bases and 3 bases, there was a span of 12 bases. The CDR3 runs to 12 residues. Germline V gene sequence: CDR1 SQVTM, CDR2 ANQGSEA. CDR3 region: CSARTGEETQYF. The CDR3 nucleotides are TGCAGCGCTAGGACGGGGGAAGAGACCCAGTACTTC.

The sample holds a few counts of this clone. The gene calls are TRBV4-1 and TRBJ1-4, with D unclear. The V gene lost 1 base and the J gene lost 6 bases, with 3 bases spanning the gap. The length of the CDR3 is 12 residues. Germline loops: CDR1 MGHRA, CDR2 YSYEKL. DNA for the CDR3: TGCGCCAGCAGCCAAGGCGATGAAAAACTGTTTTTT. Residues: CASSQGDEKLFF.

There are a few counts of this clone. V gene TRBV7-2 combines with J gene TRBJ2-1; TRBD1 matches 7 bases. Germline trimming cut 7 bases from V and 3 bases from J; bases unmatched to any gene: 15. This CDR3 has 17 amino acids. CDR1 is SGHTA, CDR2 FQGNSA, per germline. The CDR3 sequence: CASTQFTLRQGYNEQFF. CDR3 nucleotide sequence: TGTGCCAGCACCCAATTTACGTTACGACAGGGCTACAATGAGCAGTTCTTC.

The chain combines TRBV7-2 with TRBJ2-3; TRBD2 matches 9 bases. V shed 7 bases and J 6 bases; nucleotides not matched to a gene: 11. Per germline, CDR1 SGHTA and CDR2 FQGNSA. The CDR3 has 15 residues. CDR3 region: CASTLSGGRGDTQYF. In nucleotides, the CDR3 is TGTGCCAGCACTCTTAGCGGGGGACGTGGGGATACGCAGTATTTT.

The chain couples TRBV6-5 to TRBJ1-1, with unresolved D. CDR3 length: 13 residues. Germline lookup yields CDR1 MNHEY and CDR2 SVGAGI. Trimming shortened V by 4 bases and J by 0 bases, and 6 bases separated the two germline ends. Written as DNA, the CDR3 is TGTGCCAGCAGTTTTACATTGAACACTGAAGCTTTCTTT. Translation gives CASSFTLNTEAFF.

The chain employs TRBV4-2 and TRBJ1-5; TRBD1 matches at 7 bases. The length of the CDR3 is 20 residues. Germline CDR1 is LGHNA and CDR2 is YNFKEQ. V lost 1 base, J lost 0 bases, and 15 bases stayed unmatched. The CDR3 DNA reads TGTGCCAGCAGCCAAGTCCGGTTAACAGGGGTACCGTATAGCAATCAGCCCCAGCATTTT. It is translated as CASSQVRLTGVPYSNQPQHF.

This chain uses TRBV6-6 with TRBJ2-5; D gene unclear. CDR3 length equals 12 residues. Germline values: CDR1 MNHNY, CDR2 SVGAGI (reference sequence). V lost 8 bases and J lost 7, with 14 bases in between. CDR3 in DNA: TGTGCCAGCGCCCGGAGCTCGGGGACCCAGTACTTC. Its translation: CASARSSGTQYF.

This chain uses TRBV9 with TRBJ2-5; 8 nucleotides agree with TRBD2. J gave up 4 bases and V 0 bases, and 5 bases lay outside the gene matches. The CDR3 covers 15 residues. Germline V gene lookup returns CDR1 SGDLS and CDR2 YYNGEE. CDR3 nucleotide sequence: TGTGCCAGCAGCGTAGCAGCGGGAGATGGAGAGACCCAGTACTTC. Its protein is CASSVAAGDGETQYF.

The rearrangement uses TRBV21-1 and TRBJ2-7; the table's D call TRBD2 went unverified against the DNA. TRBV21-1 is flagged as a pseudogene. The CDR3 extends over 16 amino acids. CDR3 coding DNA: TGTGCCAGCAGCCCCCATTTACGAGGTCCTGGAAACGAGCAGTACTTC. Protein sequence: CASSPHLRGPGNEQYF.

Only a few counts were recorded for this clone. The chain joins TRBV5-1 to TRBJ2-3, with TRBD2 matching 8 bases. This CDR3 comprises 14 residues. V shed 4 bases, J shed 0 bases, and the junction held 1 base outside the gene matches. CDR1 and CDR2 from the germline V gene are SGHRS and YFSETQ. The CDR3 nucleotides read TGCGCCAGCAGCAGGACTAGCAGCACAGATACGCAGTATTTT. Amino acids: CASSRTSSTDTQYF.

The chain uses TRBV5-1 and TRBJ2-7, with 7 bases that match TRBD2. This CDR3 is built from 14 residues. V gave up 4 bases and J gave up 4 bases; unmatched junction bases: 8. The germline CDR1 and CDR2 sequences are SGHRS and YFSETQ. The DNA for the CDR3 is TGCGCCAGCAGCCCCGGGACTACTTATTACGAGCAGTACTTC. Protein sequence: CASSPGTTYYEQYF.

The CDR3 region has the DNA TGTGCCAGCAGCTCGACTAGCGGGGCGATACTCTACGAGCAGTACTTC. Amino acid sequence: CASSSTSGAILYEQYF. This sequence joins TRBV7-2 and TRBJ2-7; 11 bases align to TRBD2. V shed 4 bases and J 3 bases; nucleotides not matched to a gene: 8. The germline CDR1 and CDR2 sequences are SGHTA and FQGNSA. The CDR3 contains 16 residues.

This clone was seen more than once but under ten times. It may be a read error: a sequence one base away is much more abundant. This sequence joins TRBV7-9 and TRBJ2-3, with a tentative D call TRBD2 (6 bases). V was cut by 5 bases and J by 1 base, with 7 bases left in between. Germline V gene sequence: CDR1 SEHNR, CDR2 FQNEAQ (reference sequence). The CDR3 runs to 13 residues. The CDR3 DNA reads TGTGCCAGCAGCCCTAGCGGCACAGATACGCAGTATTTT. It translates to CASSPSGTDTQYF.

This clone was counted a few times. The chain links TRBV7-2 to TRBJ1-5, with 8 nucleotides matching TRBD1. Germline V gene sequence: CDR1 SGHTA, CDR2 FQGNSA. The CDR3 has 14 amino acids. The junction had 5 bases not matched to a gene; V was cut back by 4 bases and J by 6 bases. The CDR3 DNA reads TGTGCCAGCAGCTACTACGACAGGGGTCAGCCCCAGCATTTT. This translates into CASSYYDRGQPQHF.